The following is a T cell receptor (beta chain) sequence with its context. Unique molecular identifiers were built into the TCRbeta library. TCRdb ran MiXCR on the PCR reads and lists one entry per CDR3 protein. The data contain some 600,000 distinct CDR3 sequences, roughly 15% of them singletons. This sample is drawn from a study of T-cell reconstitution after alpha-beta-depleted transplantation in children. The sequences come from PBMCs from the stem cell graft donor, collected from the stem cell graft. This clonotype was sampled from a human donor who donated a stem cell graft to a child with acute myeloid leukemia.

CDR3 region: CASSQVVGKGNQPQHF. The CDR3 nucleotides are TGCGCCAGCAGCCAAGTAGTTGGGAAAGGCAATCAGCCCCAGCATTTT. The J gene is TRBJ1-5, the V gene TRBV4-3, with D hard to call. Germline V CDR1 and CDR2: LGHNA, YSLEER. Trimming pared 1 base from V and 2 bases from J, leaving 12 bases between. The CDR3 length is 16 residues.